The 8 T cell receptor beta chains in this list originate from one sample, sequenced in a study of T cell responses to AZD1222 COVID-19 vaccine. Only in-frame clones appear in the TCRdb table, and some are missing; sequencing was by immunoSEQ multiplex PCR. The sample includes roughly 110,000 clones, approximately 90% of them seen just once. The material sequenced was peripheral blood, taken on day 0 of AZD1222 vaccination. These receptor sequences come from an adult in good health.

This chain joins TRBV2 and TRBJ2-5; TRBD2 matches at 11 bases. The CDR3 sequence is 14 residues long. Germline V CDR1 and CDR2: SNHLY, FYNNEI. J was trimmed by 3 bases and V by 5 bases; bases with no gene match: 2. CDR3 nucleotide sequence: TGTGCCAGCAGTCGGGGACTAGCGGAAGAGACCCAGTACTTC. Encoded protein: CASSRGLAEETQYF.

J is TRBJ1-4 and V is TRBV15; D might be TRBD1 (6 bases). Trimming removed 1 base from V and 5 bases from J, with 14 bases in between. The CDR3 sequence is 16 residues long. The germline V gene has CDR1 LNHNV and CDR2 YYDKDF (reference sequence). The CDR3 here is CATSRGGTGKNEKLFF. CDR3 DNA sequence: TGTGCCACCAGCAGAGGAGGAACAGGGAAGAATGAAAAACTGTTTTTT. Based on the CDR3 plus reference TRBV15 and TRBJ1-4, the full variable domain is DAMVIQNPRYQVTQFGKPVTLSCSQTLNHNVMYWYQQKSSQAPKLLFHYYDKDFNNEADTPDNFQSRRPNTSFCFLDIRSPGLGDTAMYLCATSRGGTGKNEKLFFGSGTQLSVL.

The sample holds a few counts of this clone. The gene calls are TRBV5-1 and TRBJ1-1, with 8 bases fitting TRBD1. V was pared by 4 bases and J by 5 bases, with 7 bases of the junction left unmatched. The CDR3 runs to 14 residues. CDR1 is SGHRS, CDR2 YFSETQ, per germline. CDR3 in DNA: TGCGCCAGCAGCCTGACAGGGGTAGGAACTGAAGCTTTCTTT. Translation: CASSLTGVGTEAFF.

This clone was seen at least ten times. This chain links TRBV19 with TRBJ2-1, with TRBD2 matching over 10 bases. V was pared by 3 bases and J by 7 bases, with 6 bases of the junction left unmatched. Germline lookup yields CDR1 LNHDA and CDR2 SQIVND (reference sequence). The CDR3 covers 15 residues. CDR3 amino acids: CASSISAGGPNEQFF. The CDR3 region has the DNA TGTGCCAGTAGTATTTCAGCGGGAGGGCCGAATGAGCAGTTCTTC.

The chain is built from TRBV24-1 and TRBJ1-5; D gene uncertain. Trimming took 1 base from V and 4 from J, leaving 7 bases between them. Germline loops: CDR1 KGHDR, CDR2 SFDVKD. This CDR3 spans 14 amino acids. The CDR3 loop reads CATSDFNSNQPQHF. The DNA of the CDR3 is TGTGCCACCAGTGATTTCAACAGTAATCAGCCCCAGCATTTT.

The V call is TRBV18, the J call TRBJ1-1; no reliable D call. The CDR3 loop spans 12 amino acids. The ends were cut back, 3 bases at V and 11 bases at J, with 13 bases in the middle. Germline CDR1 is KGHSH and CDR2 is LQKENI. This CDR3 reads CASSPSDRGAFF. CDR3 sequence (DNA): TGTGCCAGCTCACCCTCTGACCGTGGGGCTTTCTTT. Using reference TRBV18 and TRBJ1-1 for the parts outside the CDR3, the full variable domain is NAGVMQNPRHLVRRRGQEARLRCSPMKGHSHVYWYRQLPEEGLKFMVYLQKENIIDESGMPKERFSAEFPKEGPSILRIQQVVRGDSAAYFCASSPSDRGAFFGQGTRLTVV.

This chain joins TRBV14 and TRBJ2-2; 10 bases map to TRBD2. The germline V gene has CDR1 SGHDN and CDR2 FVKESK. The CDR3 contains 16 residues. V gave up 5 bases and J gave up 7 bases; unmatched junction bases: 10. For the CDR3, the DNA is TGTGCCAGCAGCTCCCAAAGCGGGAGGGGTCTCGGGGAGCTGTTTTTT. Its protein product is CASSSQSGRGLGELFF.

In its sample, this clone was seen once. The CDR3 sequence: CASSQDLGTRVNTEAFF. The CDR3 nucleotides are TGCGCCAGCAGCCAAGATCTAGGGACACGGGTGAACACTGAAGCTTTCTTT. V usage is TRBV4-3 and J usage is TRBJ1-1, with a weak D call TRBD1 (6 bases). V was shortened by 0 bases and J by 0 bases, with 14 bases between the two germline ends. Germline CDR1 and CDR2: LGHNA and YSLEER. The CDR3 totals 17 residues.